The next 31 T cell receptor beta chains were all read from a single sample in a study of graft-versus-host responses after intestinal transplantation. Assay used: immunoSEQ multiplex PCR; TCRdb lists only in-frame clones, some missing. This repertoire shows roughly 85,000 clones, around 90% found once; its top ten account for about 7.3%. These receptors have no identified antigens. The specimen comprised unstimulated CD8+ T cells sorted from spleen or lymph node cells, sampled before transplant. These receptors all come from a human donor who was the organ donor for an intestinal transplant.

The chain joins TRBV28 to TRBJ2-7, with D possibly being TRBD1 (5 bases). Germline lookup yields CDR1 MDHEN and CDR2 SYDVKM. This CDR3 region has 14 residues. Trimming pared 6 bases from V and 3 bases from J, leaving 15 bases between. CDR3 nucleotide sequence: TGTGCCAGCAGACCCTCAGGGTTCGTCTACGAGCAGTACTTC. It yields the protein CASRPSGFVYEQYF.

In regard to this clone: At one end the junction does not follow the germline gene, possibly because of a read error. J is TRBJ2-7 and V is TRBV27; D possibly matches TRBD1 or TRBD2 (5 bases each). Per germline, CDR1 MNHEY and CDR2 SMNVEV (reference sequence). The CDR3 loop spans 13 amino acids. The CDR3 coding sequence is TGTGCCAGCAGTCCCGGGACCTCCCACGAGCAGTACTTC. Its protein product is CASSPGTSHEQYF.

The CDR3 nucleotides are TGCGCCAGCCAATCGGGACTAGCGGGATATGAGCAGTTCTTC. Amino acid sequence: CASQSGLAGYEQFF. The rearrangement links TRBV5-1 to TRBJ2-1; 13 bases match TRBD2. The germline V gene has CDR1 SGHRS and CDR2 YFSETQ. The ends lost 7 bases at V and 8 bases at J; junction bases unmatched: 6. CDR3 length equals 14 residues.

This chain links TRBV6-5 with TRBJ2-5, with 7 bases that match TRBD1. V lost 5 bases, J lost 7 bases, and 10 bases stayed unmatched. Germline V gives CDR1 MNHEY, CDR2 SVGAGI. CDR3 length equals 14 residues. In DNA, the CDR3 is TGTGCCAGCAGTCCCGGGACAGTCCTGGGGACCCAGTACTTC. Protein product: CASSPGTVLGTQYF.

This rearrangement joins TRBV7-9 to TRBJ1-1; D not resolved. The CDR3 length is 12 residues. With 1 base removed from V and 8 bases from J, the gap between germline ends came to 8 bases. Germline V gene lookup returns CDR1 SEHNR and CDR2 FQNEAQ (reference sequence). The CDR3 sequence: CASSLGPSEAFF. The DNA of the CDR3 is TGTGCCAGCAGCTTAGGACCGTCCGAAGCTTTCTTT.

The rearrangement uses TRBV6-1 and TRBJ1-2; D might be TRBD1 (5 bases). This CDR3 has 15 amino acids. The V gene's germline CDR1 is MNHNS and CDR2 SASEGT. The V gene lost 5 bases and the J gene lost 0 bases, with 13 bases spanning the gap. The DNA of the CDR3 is TGTGCCAGCAGTCACAGGCTTCTAGCTAACTATGGCTACACCTTC. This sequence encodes CASSHRLLANYGYTF.

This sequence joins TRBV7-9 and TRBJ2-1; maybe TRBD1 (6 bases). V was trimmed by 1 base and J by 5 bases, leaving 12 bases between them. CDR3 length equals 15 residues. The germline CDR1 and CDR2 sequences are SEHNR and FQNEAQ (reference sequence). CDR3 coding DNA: TGTGCCAGCAGCTTAGTGGGGGCGAGACACAATGAGCAGTTCTTC. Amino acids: CASSLVGARHNEQFF.

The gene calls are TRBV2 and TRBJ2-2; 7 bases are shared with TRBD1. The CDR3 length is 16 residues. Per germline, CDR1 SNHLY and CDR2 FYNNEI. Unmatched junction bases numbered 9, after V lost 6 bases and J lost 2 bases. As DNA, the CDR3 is TGTGCCAGCAGGTACCGCGACAGGGTTAACACCGGGGAGCTGTTTTTT. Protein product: CASRYRDRVNTGELFF.

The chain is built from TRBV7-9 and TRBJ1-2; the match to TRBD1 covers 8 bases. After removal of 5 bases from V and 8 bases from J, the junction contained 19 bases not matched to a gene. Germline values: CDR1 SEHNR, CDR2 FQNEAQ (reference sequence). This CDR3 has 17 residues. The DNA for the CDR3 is TGTGCCAGCAGCCCGGAAAACGGACAGGGCGGGCGGGGAGGCTACACCTTC. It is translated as CASSPENGQGGRGGYTF.

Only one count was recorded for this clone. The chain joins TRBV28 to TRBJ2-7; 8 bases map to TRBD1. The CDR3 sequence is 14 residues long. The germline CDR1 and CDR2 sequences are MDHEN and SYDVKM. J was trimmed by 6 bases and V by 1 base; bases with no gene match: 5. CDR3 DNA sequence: TGTGCCAGCAGTTTATCCTGGACAGGGACCGAGCAGTACTTC. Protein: CASSLSWTGTEQYF.

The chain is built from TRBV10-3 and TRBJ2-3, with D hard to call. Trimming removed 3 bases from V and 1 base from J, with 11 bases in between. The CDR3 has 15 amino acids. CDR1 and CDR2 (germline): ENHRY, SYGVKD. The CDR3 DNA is TGTGCCATCAGTGATCCGGACGGCCGCACAGATACGCAGTATTTT. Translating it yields CAISDPDGRTDTQYF.

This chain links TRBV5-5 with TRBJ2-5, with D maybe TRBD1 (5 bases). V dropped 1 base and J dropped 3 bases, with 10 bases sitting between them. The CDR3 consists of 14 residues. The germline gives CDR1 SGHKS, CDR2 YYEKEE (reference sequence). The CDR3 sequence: CASSLPAGKETQYF. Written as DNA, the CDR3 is TGTGCCAGCAGCTTGCCCGCAGGGAAAGAGACCCAGTACTTC.

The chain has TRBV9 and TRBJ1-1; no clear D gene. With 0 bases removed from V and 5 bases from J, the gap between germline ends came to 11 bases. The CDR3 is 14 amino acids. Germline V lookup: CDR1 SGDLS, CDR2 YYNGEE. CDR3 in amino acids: CASSVGETGTEAFF. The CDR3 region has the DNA TGTGCCAGCAGCGTAGGAGAGACGGGGACTGAAGCTTTCTTT.

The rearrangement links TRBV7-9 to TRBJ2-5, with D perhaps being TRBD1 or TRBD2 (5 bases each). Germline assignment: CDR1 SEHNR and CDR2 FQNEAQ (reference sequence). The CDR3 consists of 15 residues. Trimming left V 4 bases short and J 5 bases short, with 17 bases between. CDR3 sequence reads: CASSYWVGDRETQYF. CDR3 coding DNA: TGTGCCAGCAGCTATTGGGTGGGGGATCGGGAGACCCAGTACTTC.

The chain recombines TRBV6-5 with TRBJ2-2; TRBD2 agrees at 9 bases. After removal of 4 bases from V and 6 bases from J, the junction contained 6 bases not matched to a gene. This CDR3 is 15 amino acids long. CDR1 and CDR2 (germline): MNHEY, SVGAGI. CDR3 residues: CASSSLAGYAGELFF. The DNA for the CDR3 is TGTGCCAGCAGTTCTCTAGCGGGGTATGCCGGGGAGCTGTTTTTT.

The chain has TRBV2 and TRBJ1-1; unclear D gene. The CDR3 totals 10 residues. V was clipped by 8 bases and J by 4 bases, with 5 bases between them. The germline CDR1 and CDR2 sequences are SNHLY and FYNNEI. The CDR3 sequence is CASGPTEAFF. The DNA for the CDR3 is TGTGCCAGCGGACCCACTGAAGCTTTCTTT. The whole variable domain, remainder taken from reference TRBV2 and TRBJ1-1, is EPEVTQTPSHQVTQMGQEVILRCVPISNHLYFYWYRQILGQKVEFLVSFYNNEISEKSEIFDDQFSVERPDGSNFTLKIRSTKLEDSAMYFCASGPTEAFFGQGTRLTVV.

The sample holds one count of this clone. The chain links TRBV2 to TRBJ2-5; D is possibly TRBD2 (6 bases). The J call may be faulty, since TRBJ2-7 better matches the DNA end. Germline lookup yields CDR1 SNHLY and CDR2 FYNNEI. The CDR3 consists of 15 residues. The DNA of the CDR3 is TGTGCCAGCAGTGGCTCCGGGACGGGGGCCTACGAGCAGTACTTC. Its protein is CASSGSGTGAYEQYF.

This chain's CDR3 is CASSTGGSPQPQHF. Here the CDR3 DNA reads TGTGCCAGTTCGACAGGGGGTTCCCCTCAGCCCCAGCATTTT. The chain uses TRBV7-9 and TRBJ1-5; 9 nucleotides align to TRBD1. Losses at the gene ends were 9 bases for V and 6 bases for J; bases not matched to a gene: 9. The CDR3 length is 14 residues. Germline assignment: CDR1 SEHNR and CDR2 FQNEAQ (reference sequence).

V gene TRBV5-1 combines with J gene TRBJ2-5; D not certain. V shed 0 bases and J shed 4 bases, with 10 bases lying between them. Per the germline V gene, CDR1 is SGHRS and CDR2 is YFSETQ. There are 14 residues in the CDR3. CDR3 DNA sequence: TGCGCCAGCAGCTTGGGAGCTCCCACAGAGACCCAGTACTTC. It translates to CASSLGAPTETQYF.

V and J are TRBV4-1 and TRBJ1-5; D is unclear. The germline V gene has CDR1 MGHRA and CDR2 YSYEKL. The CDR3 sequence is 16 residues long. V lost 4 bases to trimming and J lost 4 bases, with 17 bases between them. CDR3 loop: CASSRYWHFKNQPQHF. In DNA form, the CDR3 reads TGCGCCAGCAGCCGTTATTGGCACTTTAAGAATCAGCCCCAGCATTTT.

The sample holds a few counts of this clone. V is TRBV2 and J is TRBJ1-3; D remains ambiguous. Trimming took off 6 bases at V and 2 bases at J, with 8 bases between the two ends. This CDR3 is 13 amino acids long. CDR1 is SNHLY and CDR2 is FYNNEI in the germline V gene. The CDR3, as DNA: TGTGCCAGCAGGGACGGTGCTGGAAACACCATATATTTT. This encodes CASRDGAGNTIYF.

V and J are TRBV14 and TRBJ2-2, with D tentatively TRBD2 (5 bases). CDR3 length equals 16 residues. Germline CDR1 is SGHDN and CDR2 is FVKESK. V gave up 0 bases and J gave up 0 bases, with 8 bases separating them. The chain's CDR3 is CASSQDDGANTGELFF. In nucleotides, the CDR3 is TGTGCCAGCAGCCAAGATGACGGGGCGAACACCGGGGAGCTGTTTTTT.

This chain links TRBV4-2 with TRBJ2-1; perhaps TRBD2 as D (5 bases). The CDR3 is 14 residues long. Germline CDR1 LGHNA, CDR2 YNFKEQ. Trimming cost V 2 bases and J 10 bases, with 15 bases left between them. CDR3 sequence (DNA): TGTGCCAGCAGCCAAAGCTATGGAGGTACGGAGCAGTTCTTC. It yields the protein CASSQSYGGTEQFF.

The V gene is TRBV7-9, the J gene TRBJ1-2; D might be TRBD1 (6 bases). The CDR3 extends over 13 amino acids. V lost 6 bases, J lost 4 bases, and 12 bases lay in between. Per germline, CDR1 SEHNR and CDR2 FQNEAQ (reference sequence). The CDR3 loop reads CASSYRELYGYTF. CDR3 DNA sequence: TGTGCCAGCAGTTACAGGGAGCTCTATGGCTACACCTTC. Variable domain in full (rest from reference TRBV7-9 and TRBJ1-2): DTGVSQNPRHKITKRGQNVTFRCDPISEHNRLYWYRQTLGQGPEFLTYFQNEAQLEKSRLLSDRFSAERPKGSFSTLEIQRTEQGDSAMYLCASSYRELYGYTFGSGTRLTVV.

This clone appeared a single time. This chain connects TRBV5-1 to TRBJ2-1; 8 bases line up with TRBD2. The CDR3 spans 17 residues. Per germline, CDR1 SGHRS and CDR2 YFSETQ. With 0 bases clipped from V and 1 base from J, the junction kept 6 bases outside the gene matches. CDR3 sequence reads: CASSLGLAYGSYNEQFF. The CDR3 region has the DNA TGCGCCAGCAGCTTGGGACTAGCGTATGGATCCTACAATGAGCAGTTCTTC.

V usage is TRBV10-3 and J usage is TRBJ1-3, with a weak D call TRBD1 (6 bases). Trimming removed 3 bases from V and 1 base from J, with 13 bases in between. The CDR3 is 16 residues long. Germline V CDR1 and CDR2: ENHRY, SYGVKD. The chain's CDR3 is CAISDPTGQSGNTIYF. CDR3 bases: TGTGCCATCAGTGACCCGACAGGCCAGTCTGGAAACACCATATATTTT.

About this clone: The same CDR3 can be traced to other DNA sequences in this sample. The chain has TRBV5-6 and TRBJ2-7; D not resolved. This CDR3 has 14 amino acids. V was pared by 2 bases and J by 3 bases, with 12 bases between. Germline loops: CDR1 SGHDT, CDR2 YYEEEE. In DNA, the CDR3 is TGTGCCAGCAGCTTCGCAGGACGCCTCTACGAGCAGTACTTC. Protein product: CASSFAGRLYEQYF.

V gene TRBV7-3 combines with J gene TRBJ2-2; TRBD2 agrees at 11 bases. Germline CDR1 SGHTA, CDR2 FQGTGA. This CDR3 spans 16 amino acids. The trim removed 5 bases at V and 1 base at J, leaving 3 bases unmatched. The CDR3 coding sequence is TGTGCCAGCAGCGAAACTAGCGGGAGGAACACCGGGGAGCTGTTTTTT. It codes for CASSETSGRNTGELFF.

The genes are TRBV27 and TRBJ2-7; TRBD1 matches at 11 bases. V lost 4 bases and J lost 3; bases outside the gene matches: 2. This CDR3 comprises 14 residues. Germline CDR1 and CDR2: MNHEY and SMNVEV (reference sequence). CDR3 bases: TGTGCCAGCAGTTCGGGGACAGGGGGCTACGAGCAGTACTTC. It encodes CASSSGTGGYEQYF.

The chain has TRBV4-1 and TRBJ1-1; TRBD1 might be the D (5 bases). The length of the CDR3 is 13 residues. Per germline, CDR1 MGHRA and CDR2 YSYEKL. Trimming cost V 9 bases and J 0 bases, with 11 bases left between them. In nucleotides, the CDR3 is TGCGCCAGTCAAGACAGTCTGAACACTGAAGCTTTCTTT. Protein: CASQDSLNTEAFF.

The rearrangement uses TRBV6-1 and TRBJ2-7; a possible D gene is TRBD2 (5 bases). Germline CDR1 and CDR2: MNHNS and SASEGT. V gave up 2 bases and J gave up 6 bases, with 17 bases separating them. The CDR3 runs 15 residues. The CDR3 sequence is CASSENLGGYGEQYF. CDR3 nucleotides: TGTGCCAGCAGTGAAAATTTAGGAGGTTACGGCGAGCAGTACTTC.